This T cell receptor (beta chain) appears in the sequencing data of a study of PD-1 blockade in classical Hodgkin lymphoma. The time point denotes: cycle 4 day 1 (C4D1), after more than five weeks of nivolumab. Each of the patients experienced relapse following autologous stem cell transplantation, and their brentuximab vedotin exposure differed. Complete response, partial response or progressive disease were the best responses. The method was immunoSEQ multiplex PCR; TCRdb's version includes in-frame clones alone and lacks a portion of them. This sample has tens of thousands of clones, with 75% to 95% found just once. The ends were cut back, 2 bases at V and 9 bases at J, with 11 bases in the middle. Germline V CDR1 and CDR2: MDHEN, SYDVKM. The CDR3 loop spans 13 amino acids.

Sequenced here: peripheral blood mononuclear cells (PBMCs), sampled before the fourth cycle of nivolumab. The origin of this receptor is a human donor with classical Hodgkin lymphoma. The chain uses TRBV28 and TRBJ2-1, with a weak D call TRBD1 (6 bases). In DNA, the CDR3 is TGTGCCAGCAGTTTACCAGGGGTCGCTGAGCAGTTCTTC. Translated: CASSLPGVAEQFF.